Presented here are 17 T cell receptor beta chains from one specimen sequenced in a study of CD8 T cells in Susac syndrome (dated by TCRdb to between 2017 and 2020). The library was obtained by the immunoSEQ multiplex PCR assay. RNA was extracted with the RNeasy kit and roughly 0.45 to 1 ug was reverse transcribed using random hexamers. TCRdb applied fastp at Q25 and MiXCR to the public reads, then kept only in-frame beta chains. Rows matching on CDR3 protein sequence are summarized as one entry with the most common DNA and genes. Counted in this sample were around 150,000 distinct CDR3 sequences; around 96% of them appeared once. The ten largest clonotypes hold over 0.09% of the sample. The sequencing input was CD4+ T cells from PBMCs. Receptors originate from a human donor with multiple sclerosis.

This chain links TRBV19 with TRBJ2-1, with 7 bases lining up with TRBD2. Germline-derived CDR1 and CDR2 are LNHDA and SQIVND (reference sequence). The V gene end was trimmed by 7 bases and the J gene end by 1 base; junction bases not matched to a gene: 4. The CDR3 extends over 14 amino acids. CDR3 nucleotides: TGTGCCAGTACAGCCGGGGGGTCCTACAATGAGCAGTTCTTC. Translated: CASTAGGSYNEQFF.

The rearrangement joins TRBV3-1 to TRBJ2-1; TRBD2 might be the D (6 bases). Trimming removed 3 bases at V and 8 bases at J, with 17 bases between. CDR1 and CDR2 from the germline V gene are LGHDT and YNNKEL (reference sequence). This CDR3 spans 15 amino acids. The CDR3 DNA sequence: TGTGCCAGCAGCCAGACCGGGACTCTCGCCTATGAGCAGTTCTTC. Its protein is CASSQTGTLAYEQFF.

The V and J genes are TRBV7-9 and TRBJ2-7; TRBD2 matches 10 bases. Per the germline V gene, CDR1 is SEHNR and CDR2 is FQNEAQ (reference sequence). The CDR3 has 14 amino acids. The V segment lost 3 bases and the J segment 5 bases; nucleotides outside the gene matches: 4. CDR3 in amino acids: CASSFQAGGNEQYF. The CDR3 DNA sequence: TGTGCCAGCAGCTTTCAAGCGGGAGGGAACGAGCAGTACTTC.

This chain connects TRBV30 to TRBJ2-7; maybe TRBD1 (7 bases). Germline CDR1 reads GTSNPN; CDR2 reads SVGIG (reference sequence). The V gene lost 5 bases and the J gene lost 2 bases, with 28 bases spanning the gap. This CDR3 has 18 residues. Written as DNA, the CDR3 is TGTGCCTGGGGAAACCGGGGGAAGGTACAGGGGAGGACCTACGAGCAGTACTTC. It yields the protein CAWGNRGKVQGRTYEQYF.

V is TRBV28 and J is TRBJ2-7, with D perhaps TRBD1 or TRBD2 (6 bases each). V lost 5 bases to trimming and J lost 4 bases, with 21 bases between them. The CDR3 spans 16 residues. Germline V gene sequence: CDR1 MDHEN, CDR2 SYDVKM. The CDR3 nucleotides read TGTGCCAGCAGTGGGGGCGGGGCAGGGAGAGTTTACGAGCAGTACTTC. It specifies CASSGGGAGRVYEQYF. The full variable domain, its missing parts supplied by reference TRBV28 and TRBJ2-7, is DVKVTQSSRYLVKRTGEKVFLECVQDMDHENMFWYRQDPGLGLRLIYFSYDVKMKEKGDIPEGYSVSREKKERFSLILESASTNQTSMYLCASSGGGAGRVYEQYFGPGTRLTVT.

This clonotype was counted only a few times. CDR3 sequence reads: CSAPTAGNEQFF. CDR3 nucleotides: TGCAGTGCTCCCACGGCAGGGAATGAGCAGTTCTTC. The V gene is TRBV20-1, the J gene TRBJ2-1; D perhaps matches TRBD1 (5 bases). The germline V and J ends were trimmed by 5 bases and 7 bases, with 12 bases remaining between them. CDR1 DFQATT and CDR2 SNEGSKA come from the germline V gene (reference sequence). The CDR3 sequence is 12 residues long.

V is TRBV24-1 and J is TRBJ1-1; tentatively, D is TRBD1 (6 bases). V was clipped by 6 bases and J by 1 base, with 11 bases between them. CDR3 length: 14 residues. Germline V gene sequence: CDR1 KGHDR, CDR2 SFDVKD. CDR3 loop: CATSSGQKNTEAFF. The CDR3 DNA follows: TGTGCCACCAGTTCAGGACAGAAGAACACTGAAGCTTTCTTT.

Details on this clonotype: One end of the junction varies from germline; a read error may be responsible. The chain links TRBV29-1 to TRBJ1-1, with a possible D match to TRBD1 (6 bases). CDR3 length: 10 amino acids. Per the germline V gene, CDR1 is SQVTM and CDR2 is ANQGSEA. The CDR3 spells CSVTTRGTHF. The CDR3 nucleotides are TGCAGCGTTACGACCAGGGGCACCCATTTT. Filled out from reference TRBV29-1 and TRBJ1-1, the complete variable domain reads SAVISQKPSRDICQRGTSLTIQCQVDSQVTMMFWYRQQPGQSLTLIATANQGSEATYESGFVIDKFPISRPNLTFSTLTVSNMSPEDSSIYLCSVTTRGTHFGQGTRLTVV.

This chain links TRBV7-2 with TRBJ2-1; 9 bases fit TRBD2. From germline, CDR1 is SGHTA and CDR2 FQGNSA. CDR3 size: 15 residues. Trimming cost V 5 bases and J 3 bases; bases outside gene matches: 5. CDR3 in DNA: TGTGCCAGCAGCCCCATAGCGGGGGTCTACAATGAGCAGTTCTTC. This codes for CASSPIAGVYNEQFF.

The gene calls are TRBV5-1 and TRBJ2-7; D might be TRBD1 (6 bases). The CDR3 extends over 14 amino acids. Germline V gene data show CDR1 as SGHRS and CDR2 as YFSETQ. V gave up 2 bases and J gave up 6 bases, with 15 bases separating them. The DNA for the CDR3 is TGCGCCAGCAGCTTAGACAGGACTCCGGTCGAGCAGTACTTC. It specifies CASSLDRTPVEQYF.

CDR3 coding DNA: TGTGCCAGCAGCCCGTTCGGGACTAGCGGGAGGGCCAACACAGATACGCAGTATTTT. Its protein is CASSPFGTSGRANTDTQYF. The chain is built from TRBV3-1 and TRBJ2-3, with 16 bases aligning to TRBD2. The CDR3 has 19 residues. Unmatched junction bases numbered 9, after V lost 4 bases and J lost 2 bases. The germline CDR1 and CDR2 sequences are LGHDT and YNNKEL (reference sequence).

DNA for the CDR3: TGCGCCAGCAGCTTCGGTAGCGGGGTCAACAATGAGCAGTTCTTC. Residues: CASSFGSGVNNEQFF. The gene calls are TRBV5-1 and TRBJ2-1; 8 bases are a match to TRBD2. CDR1 is SGHRS and CDR2 is YFSETQ in the germline V gene. CDR3 length: 15 residues. Trimming removed 2 bases from V and 5 bases from J; junction bases left unmatched: 6.

This chain uses TRBV7-2 with TRBJ1-2; D is unclear. The length of the CDR3 is 13 residues. The germline V gene encodes CDR1 SGHTA and CDR2 FQGNSA. Trimming left V 2 bases short and J 5 bases short, with 9 bases between. DNA of the CDR3: TGTGCCAGCAGCTTAAACGCGGGGTATGGCTACACCTTC. Its protein product is CASSLNAGYGYTF.

The rearrangement uses TRBV12-3 or TRBV12-4 and TRBJ2-3; possible D gene TRBD2, 6 bases. Between the trimmed V and J ends, which lost 5 bases and 0 bases, there was a span of 15 bases. The CDR3 has 16 amino acids. CDR3 in DNA: TGTGCCAGCAGTCTCGGGGTGGGGACTAGCACAGATACGCAGTATTTT. It is translated as CASSLGVGTSTDTQYF.

This chain joins TRBV12-3 or TRBV12-4 and TRBJ1-2; D unresolved. There are 12 residues in the CDR3. Trimming took off 6 bases at V and 13 bases at J, with 18 bases between the two ends. The CDR3 spells CASRHGTLLPTF. CDR3 nucleotide sequence: TGTGCCAGCAGGCACGGAACCCTTCTCCCCACCTTC.

The chain links TRBV15 to TRBJ2-3; 9 positions match TRBD1. CDR3 length equals 14 residues. V shed 4 bases, J shed 5 bases, and the junction held 4 bases outside the gene matches. The germline gives CDR1 LNHNV, CDR2 YYDKDF (reference sequence). CDR3 coding DNA: TGTGCCACCAGCACTAGGACAGGGGAAGATACGCAGTATTTT. Protein product: CATSTRTGEDTQYF.

The genes are TRBV5-4 and TRBJ2-3; D is possibly TRBD2 (6 bases). CDR3 length: 14 residues. V lost 6 bases to trimming and J lost 0 bases, with 11 bases between them. The germline V gene has CDR1 SGHNT and CDR2 YYREEE (reference sequence). CDR3 sequence (DNA): TGTGCCAGCAATAGCGGTCCTAGCACAGATACGCAGTATTTT. Its protein is CASNSGPSTDTQYF.